Shown below are 21 T cell receptor beta chains from a single sample sequenced in a study of T cells after posttransplantation cyclophosphamide. Only in-frame clones appear in the TCRdb table, and some are missing; sequencing was by immunoSEQ multiplex PCR. The sample was found to contain some 4,100 clones, and every one recurs. Busulfan-fludarabine conditioning, marrow transplant, and cyclophosphamide on days +3 and +4 were administered. The material sequenced was PBMCs, taken after allogeneic stem cell transplant with posttransplant cyclophosphamide. The receptors shown here come from a female patient between 18 and 30 years old who received an allogeneic stem cell transplant from an unrelated donor, was CMV-positive, and had acute GVHD only. The graft donor may account for some of the T cells.

This clone was picked up many times. The V gene is TRBV6-5, the J gene TRBJ1-2, with D perhaps TRBD1 (5 bases). The V end lost 5 bases, the J end lost 2 bases, and 9 bases lay between the germline ends. This CDR3 has 13 residues. Per the germline V gene, CDR1 is MNHEY and CDR2 is SVGAGI. The chain's CDR3 is CASSAGLNYGYTF. DNA for the CDR3: TGTGCCAGCAGTGCGGGACTGAACTATGGCTACACCTTC.

This clone was seen at least ten times. The chain uses TRBV5-1 and TRBJ2-1; possible D gene TRBD1, 6 bases. V was clipped by 3 bases and J by 8 bases, with 24 bases between them. Germline values: CDR1 SGHRS, CDR2 YFSETQ. This CDR3 contains 17 residues. CDR3 nucleotide sequence: TGCGCCAGCAGCTGGCAACCGGGACACCGAGAAGGAGATGAGCAGTTCTTC. It specifies CASSWQPGHREGDEQFF.

Worth noting for this clone: One junction end does not reproduce the germline sequence, and a read error may be involved. This chain uses TRBV7-9 with TRBJ2-7, with 8 bases identical to TRBD2. Germline V gene data show CDR1 as SEHNR and CDR2 as FQNEAQ (reference sequence). The CDR3 consists of 16 residues. The CDR3 loop is CASSLAGRGAYYEQYF. CDR3 nucleotides: TGTGCCAGCAGCCTAGCGGGCCGGGGGGCGTACTACGAGCAGTACTTC.

This clone was picked up many times. The chain couples TRBV2 to TRBJ1-2, with D uncertain. V was pared by 7 bases and J by 2 bases, with 5 bases between. CDR1 and CDR2 from the germline V gene are SNHLY and FYNNEI. There are 11 residues in the CDR3. CDR3 bases: TGTGCCAGCAAACAGAACTATGGCTACACCTTC. Amino acids: CASKQNYGYTF.

By sample share, this clone is medium-sized. The chain joins TRBV6-1 to TRBJ1-2; D may be TRBD1 (6 bases). With 5 bases removed from V and 4 bases from J, the gap between germline ends came to 14 bases. This CDR3 contains 14 residues. The germline gives CDR1 MNHNS, CDR2 SASEGT. CDR3 nucleotide sequence: TGTGCCAGCAGTTCGGCGGGGGGCCCCTATGGCTACACCTTC. It encodes CASSSAGGPYGYTF.

This clone was detected ten times or more. This chain joins TRBV13 and TRBJ2-1, with 8 bases identical to TRBD2. Germline CDR1 reads PRHDT; CDR2 reads FYEKMQ (reference sequence). The ends lost 2 bases at V and 8 bases at J; junction bases unmatched: 8. The CDR3 has 15 amino acids. This CDR3 reads CASSLRAGGIDEQFF. CDR3 DNA: TGTGCCAGCAGCTTACGGGCGGGAGGTATAGATGAGCAGTTCTTC.

This clone showed up many times. The rearrangement links TRBV30 to TRBJ1-5, with 10 bases aligning to TRBD1. In germline, CDR1 is GTSNPN, CDR2 SVGIG (reference sequence). There are 14 residues in the CDR3. Unmatched junction bases numbered 3, after V lost 1 base and J lost 6 bases. The CDR3: CAWSEGTGVQPQHF. The CDR3 nucleotides read TGTGCCTGGAGTGAAGGGACAGGGGTTCAGCCCCAGCATTTT. Filled out from reference TRBV30 and TRBJ1-5, the complete variable domain reads SQTIHQWPATLVQPVGSPLSLECTVEGTSNPNLYWYRQAAGRGLQLLFYSVGIGQISSEVPQNLSASRPQDRQFILSSKKLLLSDSGFYLCAWSEGTGVQPQHFGDGTRLSIL.

This clone rates as medium-sized (0.01 to 0.1%). The chain joins TRBV27 to TRBJ2-7; 11 bases align to TRBD2. The CDR3 runs 14 residues. Per the germline V gene, CDR1 is MNHEY and CDR2 is SMNVEV (reference sequence). V lost 5 bases, J lost 6 bases, and 6 bases stayed unmatched. DNA for the CDR3: TGTGCCAGCAGTATAGCGGGAGGGTTAAGCGAGCAGTACTTC. Its translation is CASSIAGGLSEQYF.

This clone was seen ten or more times. V is TRBV27 and J is TRBJ2-1; possibly TRBD2 for D (5 bases). The CDR3 contains 14 residues. V shed 0 bases and J shed 6 bases, with 9 bases lying between them. Germline-derived CDR1 and CDR2 are MNHEY and SMNVEV (reference sequence). The chain's CDR3 is CASSLSQRFNEQFF. CDR3 DNA sequence: TGTGCCAGCAGTTTATCGCAGCGGTTCAATGAGCAGTTCTTC.

The table lists this clone with a few counts. The chain couples TRBV30 to TRBJ1-6; 9 positions match TRBD1. With V trimmed by 3 bases and J by 5 bases, 2 bases remained unmatched. The CDR3 has 14 amino acids. The germline V gene encodes CDR1 GTSNPN and CDR2 SVGIG (reference sequence). CDR3 residues: CAWSRDRDNSPLHF. The CDR3 DNA sequence: TGTGCCTGGAGCCGGGACAGGGATAATTCACCCCTCCACTTT.

This clone was detected only a few times. This rearrangement joins TRBV9 to TRBJ2-7; the match to TRBD2 covers 8 bases. The germline V gene encodes CDR1 SGDLS and CDR2 YYNGEE. The CDR3 spans 17 residues. V lost 4 bases to trimming and J lost 0 bases; unmatched junction nucleotides: 12. The CDR3 bases are TGTGCCAGCAGCAAAACTTCTACTAGCGGATCCTCCTACGAGCAGTACTTC. It translates to CASSKTSTSGSSYEQYF.

This clone was recorded many times. V gene TRBV18 combines with J gene TRBJ1-4; possible D gene TRBD1, 6 bases. The CDR3 loop spans 13 amino acids. The V gene lost 3 bases and the J gene lost 5 bases, with 7 bases spanning the gap. Germline V gene sequence: CDR1 KGHSH, CDR2 LQKENI. CDR3 DNA sequence: TGTGCCAGCTCACCGGGGACAAATGAAAAACTGTTTTTT. Its protein is CASSPGTNEKLFF.

This clone was seen more than once but under ten times. This chain connects TRBV6-6 to TRBJ2-5; 12 positions match TRBD2. The J call is in doubt because the DNA end fits TRBJ2-7 better. The CDR3 is 15 residues long. From germline, CDR1 is MNHNY and CDR2 SVGAGI (reference sequence). This chain's CDR3 is CASRSTSGSFYEQYF. The CDR3 DNA sequence: TGTGCCAGCAGGTCGACTAGCGGGAGCTTCTACGAGCAGTACTTC.

This clone has a count of ten or more. The chain uses TRBV6-1 and TRBJ2-3, with 10 bases fitting TRBD1. Looked up from germline, CDR1 is MNHNS and CDR2 is SASEGT. The CDR3 consists of 16 residues. The ends lost 2 bases at V and 2 bases at J; junction bases unmatched: 4. The CDR3 nucleotides are TGTGCCAGCAGTGAAAGGACAGGGGGTTCCACAGATACGCAGTATTTT. Its translation is CASSERTGGSTDTQYF.

The table lists this clone with a few counts. The chain couples TRBV18 to TRBJ1-1; no reliable D call. This CDR3 is 15 amino acids long. Trimming cost V 2 bases and J 8 bases, with 18 bases left between them. Germline V gene lookup returns CDR1 KGHSH and CDR2 LQKENI. CDR3 nucleotides: TGTGCCAGCTCACCAGCCAGGTCTGGGCTGATAGAAGCTTTCTTT. This gives the protein CASSPARSGLIEAFF.

This clone was seen at least ten times. The genes are TRBV18 and TRBJ1-4; TRBD1 aligns across 9 bases. CDR1 KGHSH and CDR2 LQKENI come from the germline V gene. Trimming cost V 0 bases and J 5 bases; bases outside gene matches: 13. The CDR3 contains 19 residues. The CDR3 here is CASSPPRGEQGAINEKLFF. The CDR3 region has the DNA TGTGCCAGCTCACCACCGCGGGGGGAACAGGGGGCGATCAATGAAAAACTGTTTTTT.

There are many counts of this clone. The chain employs TRBV5-1 and TRBJ2-3, with 7 bases matching TRBD2. The CDR3 extends over 15 amino acids. V was pared by 3 bases and J by 2 bases, with 6 bases of the junction left unmatched. Germline V lookup: CDR1 SGHRS, CDR2 YFSETQ. The CDR3 is CASSWVSGDTDTQYF. CDR3 nucleotide sequence: TGCGCCAGCAGCTGGGTCAGCGGGGACACAGATACGCAGTATTTT.

Many counts were recorded for this clone. The chain uses TRBV19 and TRBJ2-3; D remains unclear. The CDR3 is made up of 11 amino acids. Germline V gene lookup returns CDR1 LNHDA and CDR2 SQIVND (reference sequence). Deletions cut 5 bases from V and 2 bases from J, with 2 bases between. CDR3 DNA: TGTGCCAGTAGTCTCACAGATACGCAGTATTTT. This codes for CASSLTDTQYF.

This clone was seen repeatedly, ten times or more. The identical CDR3 is also encoded by other nucleotide sequences in the sample. The V call is TRBV7-9, the J call TRBJ2-3; tentatively, D is TRBD2 (6 bases). Germline loops: CDR1 SEHNR, CDR2 FQNEAQ (reference sequence). Deletions cut 1 base from V and 1 base from J, with 15 bases between. CDR3 length: 17 residues. CDR3 in DNA: TGTGCCAGCAGCTTAGGGGCCTCCGGGAGCCGCACAGATACGCAGTATTTT. Translating gives CASSLGASGSRTDTQYF.

This clone was counted ten times or more. CDR3 nucleotide sequence: TGTGCCAGCAGCCGGGACAGGGGTTTCACCGGGGAGCTGTTTTTT. Translated, it gives CASSRDRGFTGELFF. The chain couples TRBV7-9 to TRBJ2-2; TRBD1 matches at 10 bases. Germline lookup yields CDR1 SEHNR and CDR2 FQNEAQ (reference sequence). The CDR3 has 15 residues. V lost 5 bases, J lost 4 bases, and 4 bases stayed unmatched.

This clone is medium-sized (0.01 to 0.1%) within its sample. The chain carries TRBV5-1 and TRBJ1-5; 9 bases agree with TRBD1. Germline CDR1 reads SGHRS; CDR2 reads YFSETQ. With V trimmed by 5 bases and J by 4 bases, 4 bases remained unmatched. The CDR3 runs to 14 residues. CDR3 residues: CASSFGQGNQPQHF. The CDR3 DNA reads as TGCGCCAGCAGTTTCGGACAGGGGAATCAGCCCCAGCATTTT.